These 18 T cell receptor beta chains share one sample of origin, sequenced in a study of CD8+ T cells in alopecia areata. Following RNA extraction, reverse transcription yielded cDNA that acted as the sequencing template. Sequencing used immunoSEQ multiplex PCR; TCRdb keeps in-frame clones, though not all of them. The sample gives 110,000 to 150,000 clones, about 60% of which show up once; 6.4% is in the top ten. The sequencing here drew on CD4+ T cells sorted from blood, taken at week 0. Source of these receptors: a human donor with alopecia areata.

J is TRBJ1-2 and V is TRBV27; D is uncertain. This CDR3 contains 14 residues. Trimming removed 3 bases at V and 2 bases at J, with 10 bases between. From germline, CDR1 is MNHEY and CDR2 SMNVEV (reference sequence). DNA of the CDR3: TGTGCCAGCAGTTTTCGGGCGGCGAACTATGGCTACACCTTC. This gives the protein CASSFRAANYGYTF.

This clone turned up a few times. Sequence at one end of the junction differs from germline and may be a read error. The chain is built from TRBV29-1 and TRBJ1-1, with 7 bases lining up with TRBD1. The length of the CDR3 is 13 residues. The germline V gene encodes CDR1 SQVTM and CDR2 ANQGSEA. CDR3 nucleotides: TGCAGCGTTCTCTATCTCCGGGACAGTGAAACTTTCTTT. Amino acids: CSVLYLRDSETFF.

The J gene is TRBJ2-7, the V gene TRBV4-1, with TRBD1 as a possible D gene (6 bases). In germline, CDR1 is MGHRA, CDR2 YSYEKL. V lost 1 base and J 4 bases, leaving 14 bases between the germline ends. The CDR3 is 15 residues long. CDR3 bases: TGCGCCAGCAGCCAAGTTATGGGGCAGGGGTACGAGCAGTACTTC. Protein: CASSQVMGQGYEQYF.

The CDR3 protein is CASSLGQGADTQYF. The CDR3 coding sequence is TGTGCCAGCAGCCTTGGACAGGGCGCAGATACGCAGTATTTT. The chain combines TRBV6-5 with TRBJ2-3; 8 bases are a match to TRBD1. The CDR3 contains 14 residues. V trimming: 6 bases; J trimming: 4 bases; junction bases outside the gene matches: 6. Germline V CDR1 and CDR2: MNHEY, SVGAGI.

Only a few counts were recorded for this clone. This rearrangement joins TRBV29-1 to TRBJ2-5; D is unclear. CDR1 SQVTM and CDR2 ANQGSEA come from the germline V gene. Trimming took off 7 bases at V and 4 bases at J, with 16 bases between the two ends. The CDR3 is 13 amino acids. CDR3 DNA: TGCAGCGGTCGTGACATCCCGGGAGAGACCCAGTACTTC. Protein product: CSGRDIPGETQYF.

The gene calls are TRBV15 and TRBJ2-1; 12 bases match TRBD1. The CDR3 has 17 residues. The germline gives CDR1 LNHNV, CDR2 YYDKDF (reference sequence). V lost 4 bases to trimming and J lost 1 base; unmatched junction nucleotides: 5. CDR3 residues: CATSTRGQGASYNEQFF. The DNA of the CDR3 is TGTGCCACCAGCACCAGGGGACAGGGGGCATCCTACAATGAGCAGTTCTTC. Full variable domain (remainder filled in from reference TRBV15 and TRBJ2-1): DAMVIQNPRYQVTQFGKPVTLSCSQTLNHNVMYWYQQKSSQAPKLLFHYYDKDFNNEADTPDNFQSRRPNTSFCFLDIRSPGLGDTAMYLCATSTRGQGASYNEQFFGPGTRLTVL.

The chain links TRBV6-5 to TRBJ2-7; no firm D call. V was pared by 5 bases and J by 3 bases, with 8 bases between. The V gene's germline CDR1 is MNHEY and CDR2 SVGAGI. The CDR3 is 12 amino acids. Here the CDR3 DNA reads TGTGCCAGCAGTCCCTGGGGCTACGAGCAGTACTTC. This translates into CASSPWGYEQYF.

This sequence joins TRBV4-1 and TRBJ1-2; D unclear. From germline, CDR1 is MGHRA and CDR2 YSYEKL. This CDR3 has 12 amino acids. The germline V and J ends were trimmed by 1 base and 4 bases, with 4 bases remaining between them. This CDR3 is CASSQGAYGYTF. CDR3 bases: TGCGCCAGCAGCCAAGGGGCCTATGGCTACACCTTC.

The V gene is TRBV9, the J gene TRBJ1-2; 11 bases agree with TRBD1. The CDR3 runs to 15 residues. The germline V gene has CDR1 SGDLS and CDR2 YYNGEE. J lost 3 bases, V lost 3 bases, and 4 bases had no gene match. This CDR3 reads CASSAGQGVYYGYTF. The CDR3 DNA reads TGTGCCAGCAGCGCGGGACAGGGGGTGTACTATGGCTACACCTTC.

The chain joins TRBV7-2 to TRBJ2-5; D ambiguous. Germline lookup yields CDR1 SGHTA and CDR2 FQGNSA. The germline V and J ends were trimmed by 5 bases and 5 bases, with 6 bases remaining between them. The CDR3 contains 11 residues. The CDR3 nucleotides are TGTGCCAGCAGCCCTATGGAGACCCAGTACTTC. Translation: CASSPMETQYF.

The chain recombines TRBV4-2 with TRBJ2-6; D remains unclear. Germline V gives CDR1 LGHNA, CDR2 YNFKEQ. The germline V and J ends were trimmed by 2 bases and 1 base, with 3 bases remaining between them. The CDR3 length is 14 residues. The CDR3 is CASSQLSGANVLTF. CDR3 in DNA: TGTGCCAGCAGCCAACTATCTGGGGCCAACGTCCTGACTTTC.

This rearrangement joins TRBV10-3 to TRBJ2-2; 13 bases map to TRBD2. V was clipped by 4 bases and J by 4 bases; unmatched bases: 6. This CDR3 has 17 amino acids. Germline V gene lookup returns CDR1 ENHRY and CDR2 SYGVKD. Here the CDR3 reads CAISATSGGASTGELFF. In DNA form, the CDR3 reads TGTGCCATCAGTGCCACTAGCGGGGGGGCGTCCACCGGGGAGCTGTTTTTT.

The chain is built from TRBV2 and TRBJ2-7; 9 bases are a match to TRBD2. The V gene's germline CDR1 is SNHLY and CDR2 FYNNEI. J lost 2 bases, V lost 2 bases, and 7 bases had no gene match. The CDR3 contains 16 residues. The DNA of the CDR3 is TGTGCCAGCAGTGAAATAGCGGGGGCGTCCCCCTACGAGCAGTACTTC. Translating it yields CASSEIAGASPYEQYF.

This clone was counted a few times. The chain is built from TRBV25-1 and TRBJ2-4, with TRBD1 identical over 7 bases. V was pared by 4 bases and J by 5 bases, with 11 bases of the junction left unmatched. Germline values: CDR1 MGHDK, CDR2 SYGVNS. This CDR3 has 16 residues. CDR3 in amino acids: CASSAPQGSPENIQYF. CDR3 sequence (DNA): TGTGCCAGCAGTGCTCCACAGGGGTCGCCAGAAAACATTCAGTACTTC.

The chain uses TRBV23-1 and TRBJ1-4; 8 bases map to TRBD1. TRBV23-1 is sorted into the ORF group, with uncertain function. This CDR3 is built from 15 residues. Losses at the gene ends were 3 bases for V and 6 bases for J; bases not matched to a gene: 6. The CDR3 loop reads CASSHSDRAYEKLFF. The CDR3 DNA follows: TGCGCCAGCAGTCATTCGGACAGGGCATATGAAAAACTGTTTTTT.

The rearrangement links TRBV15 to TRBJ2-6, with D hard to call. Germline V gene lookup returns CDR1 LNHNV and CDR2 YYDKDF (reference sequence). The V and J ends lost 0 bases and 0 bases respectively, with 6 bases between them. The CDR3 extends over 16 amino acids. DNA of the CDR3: TGTGCCACCAGCAGAGATTCCGCCTCTGGGGCCAACGTCCTGACTTTC. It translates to CATSRDSASGANVLTF.

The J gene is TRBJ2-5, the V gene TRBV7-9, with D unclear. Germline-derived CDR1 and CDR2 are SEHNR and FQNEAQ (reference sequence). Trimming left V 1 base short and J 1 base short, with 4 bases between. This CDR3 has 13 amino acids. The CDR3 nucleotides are TGTGCCAGCAGCTTAGTGGCCCAAGAGACCCAGTACTTC. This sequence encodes CASSLVAQETQYF.

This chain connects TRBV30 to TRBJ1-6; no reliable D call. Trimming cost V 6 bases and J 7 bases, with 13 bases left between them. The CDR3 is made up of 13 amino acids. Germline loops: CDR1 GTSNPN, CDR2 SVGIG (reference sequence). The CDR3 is CACDLSYNSPLHF. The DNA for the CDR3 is TGTGCCTGTGATTTGAGTTACAATTCACCCCTCCACTTT.